The clone carrying this TCR beta chain showed up just once. Its specificity is not known. This entry comes from a study of cytomegalovirus exposure and HLA in healthy donors. Study-wide results and limits: Despite most TCR sequences being rare, some public TCRs occurred in many donors. Altogether, 150 or so TCR beta chains were recorded as cytomegalovirus-associated. As confirmed in vitro, a few CMV-associated chains were specific for CMV antigens.

The ends lost 9 bases at V and 2 bases at J; junction bases unmatched: 3. The CDR3 contains 13 residues. Germline CDR1 reads MRHNA; CDR2 reads SNTAGT. Clones were read by immunoSEQ multiplex PCR, and TCRdb kept only the in-frame ones, dropping some. This sample has 200,000 to 250,000 clones; around nine tenths occur once, and the top ten carry 2.6%. V is TRBV6-4 and J is TRBJ2-3; TRBD1 aligns across 9 bases. The TCR was taken from a man aged 18 to 35 in good health and CMV-seronegative. The sequencing input was PBMCs. DNA of the CDR3: TGTGCCAGTGGGACAGGGCACACAGATACGCAGTATTTT. Amino acid sequence: CASGTGHTDTQYF.